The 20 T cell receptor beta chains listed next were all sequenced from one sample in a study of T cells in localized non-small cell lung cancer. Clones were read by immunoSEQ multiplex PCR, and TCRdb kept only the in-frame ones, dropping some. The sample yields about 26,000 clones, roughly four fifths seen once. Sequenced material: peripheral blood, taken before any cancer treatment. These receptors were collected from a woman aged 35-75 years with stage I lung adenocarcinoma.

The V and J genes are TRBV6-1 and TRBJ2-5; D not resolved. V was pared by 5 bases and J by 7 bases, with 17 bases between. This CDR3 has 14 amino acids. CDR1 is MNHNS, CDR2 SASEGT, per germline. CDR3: CASSSRTKAGTQYF. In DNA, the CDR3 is TGTGCCAGCAGTTCCCGTACGAAGGCTGGGACCCAGTACTTC.

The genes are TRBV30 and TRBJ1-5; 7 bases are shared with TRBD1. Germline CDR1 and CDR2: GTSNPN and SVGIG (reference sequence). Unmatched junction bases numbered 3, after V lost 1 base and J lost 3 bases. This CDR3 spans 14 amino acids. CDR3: CAWSGQGFNQPQHF. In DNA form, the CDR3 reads TGTGCCTGGAGTGGACAGGGCTTCAATCAGCCCCAGCATTTT. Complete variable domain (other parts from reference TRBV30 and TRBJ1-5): SQTIHQWPATLVQPVGSPLSLECTVEGTSNPNLYWYRQAAGRGLQLLFYSVGIGQISSEVPQNLSASRPQDRQFILSSKKLLLSDSGFYLCAWSGQGFNQPQHFGDGTRLSIL.

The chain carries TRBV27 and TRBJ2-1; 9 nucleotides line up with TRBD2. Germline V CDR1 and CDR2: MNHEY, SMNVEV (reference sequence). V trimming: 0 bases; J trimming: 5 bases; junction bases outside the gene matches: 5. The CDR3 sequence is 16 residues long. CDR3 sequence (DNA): TGTGCCAGCAGTTTATCGTTAGCGGGGGAGGACAATGAGCAGTTCTTC. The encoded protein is CASSLSLAGEDNEQFF.

CDR3 bases: TGCGCCAGCAGCTTGTCCGGGGGTGGAAACACCATATATTTT. It encodes CASSLSGGGNTIYF. This rearrangement joins TRBV5-1 to TRBJ1-3; possibly TRBD1 for D (5 bases). V lost 1 base to trimming and J lost 3 bases, with 8 bases between them. The CDR3 runs 14 residues. Germline V gene data show CDR1 as SGHRS and CDR2 as YFSETQ.

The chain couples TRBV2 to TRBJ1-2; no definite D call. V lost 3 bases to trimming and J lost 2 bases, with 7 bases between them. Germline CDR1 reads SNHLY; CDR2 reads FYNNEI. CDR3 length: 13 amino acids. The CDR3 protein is CASSEEQNYGYTF. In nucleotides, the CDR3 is TGTGCCAGCAGTGAGGAACAGAACTATGGCTACACCTTC.

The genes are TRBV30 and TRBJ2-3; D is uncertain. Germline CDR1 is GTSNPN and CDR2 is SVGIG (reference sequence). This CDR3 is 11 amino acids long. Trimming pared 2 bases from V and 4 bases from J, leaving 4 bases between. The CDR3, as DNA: TGTGCCTGGAGTTCGGCAGATACGCAGTATTTT. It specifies CAWSSADTQYF.

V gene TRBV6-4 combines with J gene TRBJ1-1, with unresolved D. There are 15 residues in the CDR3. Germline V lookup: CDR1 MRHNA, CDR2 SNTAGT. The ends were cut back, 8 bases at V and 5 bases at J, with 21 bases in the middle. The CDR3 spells CASRLSARQTTEAFF. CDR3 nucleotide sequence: TGTGCCAGCCGTTTGTCCGCCAGGCAGACTACTGAAGCTTTCTTT.

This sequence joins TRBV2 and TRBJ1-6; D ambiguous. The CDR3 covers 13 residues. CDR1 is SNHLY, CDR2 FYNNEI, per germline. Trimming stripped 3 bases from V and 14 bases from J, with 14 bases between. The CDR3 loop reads CASSEAGTRTLHF. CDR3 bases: TGTGCCAGCAGTGAGGCGGGAACCAGAACCCTCCACTTT. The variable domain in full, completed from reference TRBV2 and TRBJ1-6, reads EPEVTQTPSHQVTQMGQEVILRCVPISNHLYFYWYRQILGQKVEFLVSFYNNEISEKSEIFDDQFSVERPDGSNFTLKIRSTKLEDSAMYFCASSEAGTRTLHFGNGTRLTVT.

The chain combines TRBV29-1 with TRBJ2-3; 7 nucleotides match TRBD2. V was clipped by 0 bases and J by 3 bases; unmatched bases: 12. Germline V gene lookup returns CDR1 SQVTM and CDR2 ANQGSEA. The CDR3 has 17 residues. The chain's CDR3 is CSVEDPLGRSGTDTQYF. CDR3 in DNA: TGCAGCGTTGAAGATCCCCTCGGGAGGAGTGGAACAGATACGCAGTATTTT.

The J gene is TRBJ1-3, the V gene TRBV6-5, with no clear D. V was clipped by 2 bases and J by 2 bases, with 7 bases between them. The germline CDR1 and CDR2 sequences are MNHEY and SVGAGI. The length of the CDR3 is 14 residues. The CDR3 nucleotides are TGTGCCAGCAGTTACGGGGAGGCTGGAAACACCATATATTTT. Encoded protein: CASSYGEAGNTIYF.

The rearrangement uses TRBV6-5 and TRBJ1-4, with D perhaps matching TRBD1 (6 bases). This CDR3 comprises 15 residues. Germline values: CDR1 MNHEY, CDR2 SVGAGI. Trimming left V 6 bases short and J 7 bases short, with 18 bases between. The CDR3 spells CASSTTGIISEKLFF. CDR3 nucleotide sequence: TGTGCCAGCAGCACCACAGGGATCATCAGTGAAAAACTGTTTTTT.

Here the CDR3 reads CASSLAQGMGYTF. The CDR3 nucleotides are TGTGCCAGCAGCTTGGCTCAGGGCATGGGCTACACCTTC. V is TRBV5-4 and J is TRBJ1-2; D is perhaps TRBD1 (5 bases). CDR1 SGHNT and CDR2 YYREEE come from the germline V gene (reference sequence). Deletions cut 0 bases from V and 8 bases from J, with 11 bases between. The CDR3 consists of 13 residues.

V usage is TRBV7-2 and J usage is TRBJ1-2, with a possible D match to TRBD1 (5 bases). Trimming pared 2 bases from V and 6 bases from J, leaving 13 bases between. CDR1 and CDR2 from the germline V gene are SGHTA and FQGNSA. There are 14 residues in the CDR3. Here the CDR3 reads CASSLPGNQNGYTF. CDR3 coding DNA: TGTGCCAGCAGCTTACCAGGGAATCAGAATGGCTACACCTTC.

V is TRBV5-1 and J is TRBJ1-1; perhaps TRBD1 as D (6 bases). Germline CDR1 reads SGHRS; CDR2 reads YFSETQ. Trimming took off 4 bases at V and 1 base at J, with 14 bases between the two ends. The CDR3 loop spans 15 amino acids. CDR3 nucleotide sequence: TGCGCCAGCAGCCAAACGAGGGACACGAACACTGAAGCTTTCTTT. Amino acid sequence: CASSQTRDTNTEAFF.

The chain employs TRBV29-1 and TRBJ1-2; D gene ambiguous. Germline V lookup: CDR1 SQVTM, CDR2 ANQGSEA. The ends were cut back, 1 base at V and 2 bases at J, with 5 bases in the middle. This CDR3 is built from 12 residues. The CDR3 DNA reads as TGCAGCGTTGAAGTCCAGAACTATGGCTACACCTTC. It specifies CSVEVQNYGYTF.

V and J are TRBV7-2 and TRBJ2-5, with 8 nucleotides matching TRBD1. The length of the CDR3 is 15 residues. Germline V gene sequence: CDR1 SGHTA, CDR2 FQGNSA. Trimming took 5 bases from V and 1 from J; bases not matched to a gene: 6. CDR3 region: CASSALDRGQETQYF. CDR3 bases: TGTGCCAGCAGCGCCCTTGACAGGGGCCAAGAGACCCAGTACTTC.

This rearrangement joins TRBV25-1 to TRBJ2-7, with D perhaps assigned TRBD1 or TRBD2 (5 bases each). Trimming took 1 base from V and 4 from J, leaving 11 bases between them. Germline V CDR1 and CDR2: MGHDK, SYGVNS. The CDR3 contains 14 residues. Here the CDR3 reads CASSESGAKYEQYF. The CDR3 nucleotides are TGTGCCAGCAGTGAATCCGGGGCAAAGTACGAGCAGTACTTC.

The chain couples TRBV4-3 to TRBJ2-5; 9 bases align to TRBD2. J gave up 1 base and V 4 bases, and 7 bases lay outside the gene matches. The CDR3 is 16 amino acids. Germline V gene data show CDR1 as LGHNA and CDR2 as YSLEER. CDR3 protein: CASSPDSGGLQETQYF. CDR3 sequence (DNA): TGCGCCAGCAGCCCAGATAGCGGGGGCCTCCAAGAGACCCAGTACTTC.

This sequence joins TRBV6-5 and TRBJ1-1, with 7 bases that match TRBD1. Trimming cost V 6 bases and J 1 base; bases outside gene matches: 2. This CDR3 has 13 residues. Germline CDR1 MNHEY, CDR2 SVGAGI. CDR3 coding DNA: TGTGCCAGCAGCTACAGGGGGAACACTGAAGCTTTCTTT. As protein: CASSYRGNTEAFF.

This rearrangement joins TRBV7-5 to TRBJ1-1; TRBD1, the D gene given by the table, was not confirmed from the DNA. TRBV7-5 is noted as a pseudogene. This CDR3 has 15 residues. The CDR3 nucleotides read TGTGCCAGAAGCTTAGTCCGACAGGGCGGCACTGAAGCTTTCTTT. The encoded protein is CARSLVRQGGTEAFF.